Shown below are 24 T cell receptor beta chains from a single sample sequenced in a study of cytomegalovirus exposure and HLA in healthy donors. The PCR employed 60 Vbeta primers together with 13 Jbeta primers. Using immunoSEQ multiplex PCR, the repertoire was profiled, and TCRdb retains in-frame clones only, with some absent. This table holds some 150,000 clones, about four fifths found once. The source material was PBMCs. The receptors shown here come from a human donor in good health.

J is TRBJ2-7 and V is TRBV19; 11 bases are a match to TRBD2. The CDR3 loop spans 14 amino acids. V was pared by 5 bases and J by 7 bases, with 7 bases of the junction left unmatched. CDR1 is LNHDA, CDR2 SQIVND, per germline (reference sequence). This CDR3 reads CASSLTSGVKEQYF. The CDR3 DNA follows: TGTGCCAGTAGTCTGACTAGCGGGGTAAAGGAGCAGTACTTC. The full variable domain, its missing parts supplied by reference TRBV19 and TRBJ2-7, is DGGITQSPKYLFRKEGQNVTLSCEQNLNHDAMYWYRQDPGQGLRLIYYSQIVNDFQKGDIAEGYSVSREKKESFPLTVTSAQKNPTAFYLCASSLTSGVKEQYFGPGTRLTVT.

The rearrangement joins TRBV5-1 to TRBJ2-1; TRBD2 matches at 8 bases. Germline V lookup: CDR1 SGHRS, CDR2 YFSETQ. The CDR3 has 16 residues. Trimming removed 6 bases from V and 3 bases from J; junction bases left unmatched: 11. In DNA, the CDR3 is TGCGCCAGCAACTCCCAAGCGGGAGTGGACTACAATGAGCAGTTCTTC. Translation: CASNSQAGVDYNEQFF.

This clone has only a few counts. This chain links TRBV2 with TRBJ2-1; TRBD1 might be the D (5 bases). The CDR3 sequence is 13 residues long. CDR1 is SNHLY and CDR2 is FYNNEI in the germline V gene. V dropped 8 bases and J dropped 5 bases, with 13 bases sitting between them. CDR3 nucleotide sequence: TGTGCCAGCCCGACAGCGAGCGACAATGAGCAGTTCTTC. It is translated as CASPTASDNEQFF.

The V gene is TRBV28, the J gene TRBJ1-2; D perhaps matches TRBD1 (6 bases). The CDR3 has 13 residues. In germline, CDR1 is MDHEN, CDR2 SYDVKM. V was pared by 10 bases and J by 0 bases, with 12 bases between. The CDR3 protein is CANSDRANYGYTF. The CDR3, as DNA: TGTGCCAATTCGGACAGAGCTAACTATGGCTACACCTTC.

V and J are TRBV27 and TRBJ1-5, with a weak D call TRBD1 (5 bases). Germline V gene sequence: CDR1 MNHEY, CDR2 SMNVEV (reference sequence). V dropped 4 bases and J dropped 7 bases, with 17 bases sitting between them. The CDR3 has 15 amino acids. The CDR3: CASSSSGLDGQPQHF. Here the CDR3 DNA reads TGTGCCAGCAGTTCCTCGGGACTGGACGGGCAGCCCCAGCATTTT.

The chain is built from TRBV19 and TRBJ1-4, with D hard to call. V was clipped by 6 bases and J by 6 bases, with 17 bases between them. This CDR3 spans 15 amino acids. The germline V gene encodes CDR1 LNHDA and CDR2 SQIVND (reference sequence). CDR3: CASSPRRGGDEKLFF. CDR3 in DNA: TGTGCCAGTAGCCCGAGACGGGGAGGAGATGAAAAACTGTTTTTT.

The gene calls are TRBV19 and TRBJ1-5; TRBD1 aligns across 9 bases. V lost 7 bases to trimming and J lost 1 base; unmatched junction nucleotides: 14. The CDR3 has 18 residues. Germline V gene sequence: CDR1 LNHDA, CDR2 SQIVND (reference sequence). The DNA of the CDR3 is TGTGCCAGTATACCCGGGACAGGGTTCCCCCTAAGCAATCAGCCCCAGCATTTT. Translation: CASIPGTGFPLSNQPQHF.

The V gene is TRBV4-2, the J gene TRBJ1-1; 7 nucleotides align to TRBD1. The CDR3 runs 15 residues. With 1 base clipped from V and 2 bases from J, the junction kept 4 bases outside the gene matches. The germline gives CDR1 LGHNA, CDR2 YNFKEQ. CDR3 sequence reads: CASSQGTGGNTEAFF. The CDR3 DNA reads as TGTGCCAGCAGCCAAGGGACAGGAGGTAACACTGAAGCTTTCTTT.

J is TRBJ2-7 and V is TRBV5-4, with 11 bases that match TRBD1. The CDR3 loop spans 14 amino acids. Losses at the gene ends were 3 bases for V and 3 bases for J; bases not matched to a gene: 2. CDR1 is SGHNT and CDR2 is YYREEE in the germline V gene (reference sequence). The chain's CDR3 is CASSSGTGGYEQYF. CDR3 bases: TGTGCCAGCAGCTCCGGGACAGGGGGCTACGAGCAGTACTTC.

V and J are TRBV5-8 and TRBJ1-5; D may be TRBD1 (5 bases). The CDR3 is 13 amino acids. The germline V gene has CDR1 SGHTS and CDR2 YDEGEE. V lost 0 bases, J lost 11 bases, and 12 bases lay in between. This CDR3 is CASSLVGVVSQHF. As DNA, the CDR3 is TGTGCCAGCAGCTTGGTAGGGGTTGTATCCCAGCATTTT.

Comments on this clone: The same CDR3 also results from other DNA sequences found in this sample. The chain recombines TRBV2 with TRBJ2-1, with TRBD2 identical over 13 bases. The ends lost 3 bases at V and 11 bases at J; junction bases unmatched: 7. From germline, CDR1 is SNHLY and CDR2 FYNNEI. This CDR3 region has 15 residues. CDR3 region: CASSEETSGGYQQFF. DNA of the CDR3: TGTGCCAGCAGTGAGGAGACTAGCGGGGGGTACCAGCAGTTCTTC.

The V call is TRBV28, the J call TRBJ2-7; 9 positions agree with TRBD1. CDR3 length equals 15 residues. V shed 4 bases, J shed 7 bases, and the junction held 11 bases outside the gene matches. The germline V gene encodes CDR1 MDHEN and CDR2 SYDVKM. CDR3 sequence: CASSSPTGGPQEQYF. CDR3 nucleotides: TGTGCCAGCAGTTCCCCGACAGGGGGTCCGCAGGAGCAGTACTTC.

V usage is TRBV5-1 and J usage is TRBJ2-2; 16 nucleotides line up with TRBD2. J was trimmed by 3 bases and V by 7 bases; bases with no gene match: 9. Germline CDR1 SGHRS, CDR2 YFSETQ. CDR3 size: 18 residues. The CDR3 reads CASCTGLAGGRDTGELFF. In DNA form, the CDR3 reads TGCGCCAGCTGTACGGGACTAGCGGGGGGGCGGGACACCGGGGAGCTGTTTTTT.

The chain joins TRBV6-6 to TRBJ1-3; no firm D call. The CDR3 spans 14 residues. The germline V gene has CDR1 MNHNY and CDR2 SVGAGI (reference sequence). V was shortened by 8 bases and J by 0 bases, with 11 bases between the two germline ends. The CDR3: CASANGFSGNTIYF. The DNA for the CDR3 is TGTGCCAGCGCAAACGGGTTCTCTGGAAACACCATATATTTT.

The V gene is TRBV18, the J gene TRBJ2-7; 9 bases match TRBD1. The CDR3 has 14 residues. Germline CDR1 KGHSH, CDR2 LQKENI. V trimming: 3 bases; J trimming: 3 bases; junction bases outside the gene matches: 3. This CDR3 is CASSPAGQGYEQYF. The CDR3 DNA sequence: TGTGCCAGCTCACCCGCGGGACAGGGCTACGAGCAGTACTTC.

The J gene is TRBJ2-7, the V gene TRBV15; 8 nucleotides align to TRBD1. This CDR3 has 13 amino acids. Germline V gene lookup returns CDR1 LNHNV and CDR2 YYDKDF (reference sequence). Trimming cost V 5 bases and J 5 bases; bases outside gene matches: 5. The chain's CDR3 is CATSGSGGHEQYF. CDR3 nucleotide sequence: TGTGCCACCAGCGGGTCAGGGGGCCACGAGCAGTACTTC.

In nucleotides, the CDR3 is TGTGCCAGCAGTTCCCCGACAGGGTATGGGAACACTGAAGCTTTCTTT. It codes for CASSSPTGYGNTEAFF. The chain links TRBV27 to TRBJ1-1, with 7 bases lining up with TRBD1. CDR3 length: 16 residues. J was trimmed by 1 base and V by 4 bases; bases with no gene match: 9. Germline assignment: CDR1 MNHEY and CDR2 SMNVEV (reference sequence).

The chain carries TRBV4-2 and TRBJ1-4; 9 nucleotides line up with TRBD1. CDR1 and CDR2 (germline): LGHNA, YNFKEQ. V dropped 6 bases and J dropped 4; count of bases not matched to a gene: 18. The CDR3 is 19 residues long. The CDR3 sequence is CASRHRGGQGGFNNEKLFF. The CDR3 region has the DNA TGTGCCAGCAGACACAGGGGGGGACAGGGAGGGTTCAATAATGAAAAACTGTTTTTT.

V gene TRBV2 combines with J gene TRBJ2-5; D may be TRBD1 (7 bases). CDR3 length: 14 residues. The V end was cut by 4 bases, the J end by 5 bases, with 14 bases between. Germline V gives CDR1 SNHLY, CDR2 FYNNEI. CDR3 nucleotide sequence: TGTGCCAGCAGTGGCGGGACAGTCCAGGAGACCCAGTACTTC. This encodes CASSGGTVQETQYF.

The rearrangement joins TRBV27 to TRBJ2-7; 8 bases fit TRBD1. CDR3 length: 14 residues. Germline V gives CDR1 MNHEY, CDR2 SMNVEV (reference sequence). Germline trimming cut 6 bases from V and 3 bases from J; bases unmatched to any gene: 7. Here the CDR3 DNA reads TGTGCCAGCAGCTCCGGGACAGGACTCTACGAGCAGTACTTC. Amino acid sequence: CASSSGTGLYEQYF.

The CDR3 region is CASKEKAGGYTF. The CDR3 coding sequence is TGTGCCAGCAAAGAGAAGGCAGGCGGCTACACCTTC. The rearrangement links TRBV2 to TRBJ1-2, with unresolved D. In germline, CDR1 is SNHLY, CDR2 FYNNEI. Trimming took off 7 bases at V and 8 bases at J, with 14 bases between the two ends. This CDR3 region has 12 residues.

V and J are TRBV5-1 and TRBJ2-1; 7 bases match TRBD1. J gave up 0 bases and V 4 bases, and 7 bases lay outside the gene matches. This CDR3 has 16 amino acids. Germline-derived CDR1 and CDR2 are SGHRS and YFSETQ. The CDR3 region is CASSATSGGSYNEQFF. The CDR3 region has the DNA TGCGCCAGCAGCGCCACCTCAGGGGGCTCCTACAATGAGCAGTTCTTC.

The genes are TRBV15 and TRBJ2-3, with D possibly matching TRBD1 (5 bases). The CDR3 sequence is 15 residues long. The germline V gene encodes CDR1 LNHNV and CDR2 YYDKDF (reference sequence). The ends were cut back, 1 base at V and 2 bases at J, with 10 bases in the middle. CDR3 protein: CATSRVRGHTDTQYF. The CDR3 DNA reads as TGTGCCACCAGCAGAGTTCGTGGACACACAGATACGCAGTATTTT.

This clone was counted a single time. The chain joins TRBV7-6 to TRBJ1-5; weak D call: TRBD1 (6 bases). The CDR3 runs 15 residues. Germline-derived CDR1 and CDR2 are SGHVS and FNYEAQ. V dropped 1 base and J dropped 4 bases, with 11 bases sitting between them. CDR3 nucleotides: TGTGCCAGCAGCTTAGAAGGGGACACTAATCAGCCCCAGCATTTT. Protein: CASSLEGDTNQPQHF.